These 25 T cell receptor beta chains were all obtained from the same sample, sequenced in a study of cytomegalovirus exposure and HLA in healthy donors. The data were produced by immunoSEQ multiplex PCR, yet TCRdb's version contains in-frame clones alone and is incomplete. The sample yields approximately 300,000 clones, 75% to 90% seen once. Specimen: PBMCs. All receptors derive from a woman under 30 in good health and CMV-seronegative.

The DNA for the CDR3 is TGTGCCAGCAGCTTAGAACTAGCGTTAGCAGATACGCAGTATTTT. Translating gives CASSLELALADTQYF. V gene TRBV11-2 combines with J gene TRBJ2-3; 7 bases match TRBD2. This CDR3 is 15 amino acids long. The trim removed 0 bases at V and 4 bases at J, leaving 4 bases unmatched. Germline V lookup: CDR1 SGHAT, CDR2 FQNNGV.

In this sample, this clone turned up a few times. This chain links TRBV10-3 with TRBJ1-2; TRBD1 might be the D (5 bases). Trimming stripped 4 bases from V and 5 bases from J, with 11 bases between. The CDR3 is made up of 13 amino acids. The germline V gene has CDR1 ENHRY and CDR2 SYGVKD. The CDR3 protein is CAISAPDSYGYTF. The DNA of the CDR3 is TGTGCCATCAGTGCCCCCGACAGTTATGGCTACACCTTC.

This chain links TRBV2 with TRBJ1-5; 8 bases map to TRBD1. This CDR3 contains 15 residues. The ends lost 8 bases at V and 3 bases at J; junction bases unmatched: 9. Germline loops: CDR1 SNHLY, CDR2 FYNNEI. DNA of the CDR3: TGTGCCAGCGAGATGGACAGGGCCAACAATCAGCCCCAGCATTTT. It is translated as CASEMDRANNQPQHF.

V gene TRBV5-8 combines with J gene TRBJ2-3, with 14 bases fitting TRBD2. V was pared by 4 bases and J by 6 bases, with 7 bases of the junction left unmatched. CDR3 length: 16 residues. Per germline, CDR1 SGHTS and CDR2 YDEGEE. This chain's CDR3 is CASSGTGTSGSDTQYF. Written as DNA, the CDR3 is TGTGCCAGCAGCGGAACCGGGACTAGCGGGAGTGATACGCAGTATTTT.

The chain has TRBV29-1 and TRBJ2-7; a weak D match, TRBD2 (6 bases). V shed 2 bases and J shed 7 bases, with 12 bases lying between them. The germline V gene encodes CDR1 SQVTM and CDR2 ANQGSEA. The CDR3 extends over 12 amino acids. The chain's CDR3 is CSVELGTREQYF. The CDR3 coding sequence is TGCAGCGTTGAATTGGGGACTCGTGAGCAGTACTTC.

The DNA for the CDR3 is TGTGCCAGCAGCATCCGGACTAGCGGGAGATTAGCAGATACGCAGTATTTT. Protein sequence: CASSIRTSGRLADTQYF. The gene calls are TRBV9 and TRBJ2-3; the match to TRBD2 covers 13 bases. Germline-derived CDR1 and CDR2 are SGDLS and YYNGEE. This CDR3 spans 17 amino acids. Trimming at V came to 4 bases and at J to 4 bases, leaving 9 bases not matched to a gene.

The chain recombines TRBV27 with TRBJ2-7, with 13 bases that match TRBD2. The V gene end was trimmed by 5 bases and the J gene end by 2 bases; junction bases not matched to a gene: 3. From germline, CDR1 is MNHEY and CDR2 SMNVEV (reference sequence). The CDR3 loop spans 15 amino acids. The CDR3 DNA sequence: TGTGCCAGCAGTACTAGCGGGAGGGATACCTACGAGCAGTACTTC. Its protein product is CASSTSGRDTYEQYF.

Comments on this clone: One junction end does not reproduce the germline sequence, and a read error may be involved. V and J are TRBV10-3 and TRBJ1-5; 7 bases align to TRBD1. CDR3 length: 15 amino acids. Germline V lookup: CDR1 ENHRY, CDR2 SYGVKD. The CDR3 coding sequence is TGTGCCATCAGTCCTCGGGACAGATGGGATCAGCCTCAGCATTTT. Residues: CAISPRDRWDQPQHF.

Only one count was recorded for this clone. This chain joins TRBV5-1 and TRBJ2-1; 11 bases agree with TRBD2. The CDR3 has 17 amino acids. CDR1 SGHRS and CDR2 YFSETQ come from the germline V gene. Losses at the gene ends were 0 bases for V and 6 bases for J; bases not matched to a gene: 8. In DNA, the CDR3 is TGCGCCAGCAGCTTGGAGGTAGCGGGAGGGCCTATCAATGAGCAGTTCTTC. It is translated as CASSLEVAGGPINEQFF.

In its sample, this clone was seen a few times. The chain combines TRBV7-2 with TRBJ2-2; D is unclear. The CDR3 is made up of 14 amino acids. Looked up from germline, CDR1 is SGHTA and CDR2 is FQGNSA. V lost 1 base to trimming and J lost 4 bases, with 7 bases between them. The CDR3 nucleotides are TGTGCCAGCAGCTTAGACCTCGGCACCGGGGAGCTGTTTTTT. Protein: CASSLDLGTGELFF.

The rearrangement uses TRBV27 and TRBJ1-1; D gene ambiguous. Trimming left V 4 bases short and J 5 bases short, with 14 bases between. The CDR3 covers 14 residues. Germline V gene sequence: CDR1 MNHEY, CDR2 SMNVEV (reference sequence). CDR3: CASSSPPPRTEAFF. CDR3 in DNA: TGTGCCAGCAGTTCCCCTCCGCCGAGGACTGAAGCTTTCTTT.

This clone appeared a single time. The chain is built from TRBV5-4 and TRBJ2-7, with 8 bases matching TRBD1. The CDR3 has 14 amino acids. The V segment lost 0 bases and the J segment 6 bases; nucleotides outside the gene matches: 5. Looked up from germline, CDR1 is SGHNT and CDR2 is YYREEE (reference sequence). CDR3 amino acids: CASSLGTGRTEQYF. The CDR3 nucleotides read TGTGCCAGCAGCTTGGGGACAGGGCGGACCGAGCAGTACTTC. Complete variable domain (other parts from reference TRBV5-4 and TRBJ2-7): ETGVTQSPTHLIKTRGQQVTLRCSSQSGHNTVSWYQQALGQGPQFIFQYYREEENGRGNFPPRFSGLQFPNYSSELNVNALELDDSALYLCASSLGTGRTEQYFGPGTRLTVT.

The gene calls are TRBV2 and TRBJ1-5; maybe TRBD1 (5 bases). Germline V CDR1 and CDR2: SNHLY, FYNNEI. CDR3 size: 14 residues. V was trimmed by 4 bases and J by 7 bases, leaving 14 bases between them. The DNA of the CDR3 is TGTGCCAGCAGTGTGGGAGGGGTGGGCCAGCCCCAGCATTTT. Encoded protein: CASSVGGVGQPQHF. The whole variable domain, remainder taken from reference TRBV2 and TRBJ1-5, is EPEVTQTPSHQVTQMGQEVILRCVPISNHLYFYWYRQILGQKVEFLVSFYNNEISEKSEIFDDQFSVERPDGSNFTLKIRSTKLEDSAMYFCASSVGGVGQPQHFGDGTRLSIL.

The chain links TRBV10-3 to TRBJ2-3; 10 bases align to TRBD2. Germline loops: CDR1 ENHRY, CDR2 SYGVKD. This CDR3 has 15 amino acids. Trimming took 7 bases from V and 3 from J; bases not matched to a gene: 7. The CDR3 loop reads CAIKTSGRGTDTQYF. Here the CDR3 DNA reads TGTGCCATCAAAACAAGCGGGAGGGGGACAGATACGCAGTATTTT.

CDR3 sequence: CASSMEGQGASTGELFF. The CDR3 DNA reads as TGTGCCAGTAGTATGGAGGGACAGGGGGCGAGCACCGGGGAGCTGTTTTTT. The rearrangement joins TRBV19 to TRBJ2-2; 12 bases match TRBD1. Per the germline V gene, CDR1 is LNHDA and CDR2 is SQIVND (reference sequence). V dropped 3 bases and J dropped 4; count of bases not matched to a gene: 6. The CDR3 length is 17 residues.

The V gene is TRBV28, the J gene TRBJ1-2; 9 bases map to TRBD1. The CDR3 loop spans 14 amino acids. V shed 3 bases, J shed 8 bases, and the junction held 7 bases outside the gene matches. Looked up from germline, CDR1 is MDHEN and CDR2 is SYDVKM. CDR3 protein: CASSLNRGLLGYTF. DNA of the CDR3: TGTGCCAGCAGTTTGAACAGGGGGCTATTGGGCTACACCTTC.

In DNA, the CDR3 is TGCAGCGTTGAAGCGAGGGACACCTCTGGGGCCAACGTCCTGACTTTC. Its translation: CSVEARDTSGANVLTF. The chain combines TRBV29-1 with TRBJ2-6, with D possibly TRBD1 on 6 matching bases. Trimming removed 1 base from V and 0 bases from J, with 10 bases in between. Germline V gene lookup returns CDR1 SQVTM and CDR2 ANQGSEA. The CDR3 is made up of 16 amino acids. The variable domain in full, with the rest retrieved from reference TRBV29-1 and TRBJ2-6, is SAVISQKPSRDICQRGTSLTIQCQVDSQVTMMFWYRQQPGQSLTLIATANQGSEATYESGFVIDKFPISRPNLTFSTLTVSNMSPEDSSIYLCSVEARDTSGANVLTFGAGSRLTVL.

The chain is built from TRBV7-9 and TRBJ2-7; 13 positions agree with TRBD2. CDR1 and CDR2 (germline): SEHNR, FQNEAQ (reference sequence). The CDR3 has 14 amino acids. The V and J ends lost 5 bases and 8 bases, in that order; junction bases with no gene match: 6. The CDR3 nucleotides are TGTGCCAGCAGCACCGGACTAGCGGGAGACCAGCAGTACTTC. Residues: CASSTGLAGDQQYF.

The chain has TRBV4-3 and TRBJ2-5; 7 bases align to TRBD2. With V trimmed by 4 bases and J by 5 bases, 7 bases remained unmatched. The CDR3 is 14 amino acids. Germline lookup yields CDR1 LGHNA and CDR2 YSLEER. The CDR3, as DNA: TGCGCCAGCAGCCCAAGAGCGGGGTACGAGACCCAGTACTTC. Translated, it gives CASSPRAGYETQYF.

The CDR3 DNA sequence: TGTGCCAGCAGCCCAACGGGGAGTCTAGCGGGAAGGGAGCAGTTCTTC. Protein product: CASSPTGSLAGREQFF. J is TRBJ2-1 and V is TRBV6-4; 9 nucleotides agree with TRBD2. From germline, CDR1 is MRHNA and CDR2 SNTAGT. Trimming took 6 bases from V and 10 from J; bases not matched to a gene: 16. The CDR3 is 16 residues long.

The V call is TRBV6-6, the J call TRBJ1-5, with 7 bases lining up with TRBD1. The length of the CDR3 is 14 residues. Trimming removed 6 bases from V and 5 bases from J; junction bases left unmatched: 7. Germline assignment: CDR1 MNHNY and CDR2 SVGAGI (reference sequence). The CDR3 DNA sequence: TGTGCCAGCAGACTCAACAGGGGAGATCAGCCCCAGCATTTT. It translates to CASRLNRGDQPQHF.

V usage is TRBV19 and J usage is TRBJ2-1, with TRBD2 matching 7 bases. V gave up 0 bases and J gave up 4 bases; unmatched junction bases: 6. Germline V gene sequence: CDR1 LNHDA, CDR2 SQIVND (reference sequence). The CDR3 runs 16 residues. CDR3 coding DNA: TGTGCCAGTAGTATAGAGCGGACTAGAGGGTACAATGAGCAGTTCTTC. Amino acid sequence: CASSIERTRGYNEQFF.

The gene calls are TRBV15 and TRBJ2-2; tentative D call: TRBD1 (6 bases). Germline V gives CDR1 LNHNV, CDR2 YYDKDF (reference sequence). The CDR3 sequence is 13 residues long. The V end lost 3 bases, the J end lost 7 bases, and 9 bases lay between the germline ends. The CDR3, as DNA: TGTGCCACCAGCAGGGAAGGGGGCGGGGAGCTGTTTTTT. It yields the protein CATSREGGGELFF. The variable domain in full, with the rest retrieved from reference TRBV15 and TRBJ2-2, is DAMVIQNPRYQVTQFGKPVTLSCSQTLNHNVMYWYQQKSSQAPKLLFHYYDKDFNNEADTPDNFQSRRPNTSFCFLDIRSPGLGDTAMYLCATSREGGGELFFGEGSRLTVL.

CDR3 nucleotide sequence: TGTGCCAGCAGTTCGGACAGTGGTTTTCTTCAGCCCCAGCATTTT. Translated, it gives CASSSDSGFLQPQHF. The chain combines TRBV28 with TRBJ1-5; D may be TRBD1 (6 bases). The V end was cut by 4 bases, the J end by 6 bases, with 16 bases between. The CDR3 loop spans 15 amino acids. The germline gives CDR1 MDHEN, CDR2 SYDVKM.

This sequence joins TRBV28 and TRBJ1-2; weak D call: TRBD1 (6 bases). CDR1 and CDR2 (germline): MDHEN, SYDVKM. Between the trimmed V and J ends, which lost 7 bases and 4 bases, there was a span of 19 bases. The length of the CDR3 is 15 residues. The CDR3 sequence is CASTWVGAGSYGYTF. The DNA of the CDR3 is TGTGCCAGCACCTGGGTGGGGGCTGGAAGCTATGGCTACACCTTC.